This T cell receptor (beta chain) was sequenced in a study of blood T cell repertoires in COVID-19. At the level of the study: T cells, B-cell-depleted T cells, or PBMCs supplied cDNA or gDNA.

The germline V gene has CDR1 LNHDA and CDR2 SQIVND (reference sequence). Trimming removed 2 bases from V and 0 bases from J; junction bases left unmatched: 1. This CDR3 has 15 residues. Original methodology: Nucleated cell counts were estimated from reference gene primer amplification. Profiled with immunoSEQ multiplex PCR; TCRdb holds only in-frame clones, not every one. D and trimming were read from the DNA, whereas the V and J calls and clone size are those reported in that table. The repertoire holds about 180,000 clones, with nearly 90% as singletons. Sequences were obtained from peripheral blood. The V and J genes are TRBV19 and TRBJ2-1; 7 nucleotides match TRBD1. This clonotype was obtained from a man aged 18 to 30 who had recovered from COVID-19. Written as DNA, the CDR3 is TGTGCCAGTAGTATAAGGGACAGCTCCTACAATGAGCAGTTCTTC. Its translation: CASSIRDSSYNEQFF.